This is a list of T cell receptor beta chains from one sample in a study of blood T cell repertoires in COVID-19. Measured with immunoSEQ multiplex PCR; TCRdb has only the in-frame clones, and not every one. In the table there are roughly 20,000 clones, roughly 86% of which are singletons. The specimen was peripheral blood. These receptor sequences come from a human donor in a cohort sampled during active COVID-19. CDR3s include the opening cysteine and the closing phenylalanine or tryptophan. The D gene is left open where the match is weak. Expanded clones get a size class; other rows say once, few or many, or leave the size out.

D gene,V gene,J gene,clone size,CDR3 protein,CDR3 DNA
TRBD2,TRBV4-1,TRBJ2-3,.,CASSQDGFSGRTDTQYF,TGCGCCAGCAGCCAAGACGGGTTCAGCGGGAGGACAGATACGCAGTATTTT
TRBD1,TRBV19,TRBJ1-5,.,CASATGTDYSNQPQHF,TGTGCCAGCGCGACCGGGACAGACTATAGCAATCAGCCCCAGCATTTT
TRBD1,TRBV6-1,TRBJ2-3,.,CASSEGGTGIPDTQYF,TGTGCCAGCAGCGAAGGAGGGACAGGAATCCCAGATACGCAGTATTTT
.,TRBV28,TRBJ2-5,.,CASSLSQGPETQYF,TGTGCCAGCAGTCTCTCACAGGGTCCGGAGACCCAGTACTTC
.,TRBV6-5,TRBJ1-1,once,CAATGTGTEAFF,TGTGCCGCTACAGGGACGGGCACTGAAGCTTTCTTT
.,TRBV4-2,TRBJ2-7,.,CASSQERSAGPYEQYF,TGTGCCAGCAGCCAAGAACGGTCCGCGGGCCCCTACGAGCAGTACTTC
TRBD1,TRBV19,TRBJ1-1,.,CASSSGGRGRDTEAFF,TGTGCCAGTAGTAGCGGCGGCAGGGGGCGGGACACTGAAGCTTTCTTT
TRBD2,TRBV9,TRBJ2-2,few,CASSVGLAGDSGELFF,TGTGCCAGCAGCGTAGGACTAGCGGGAGATTCCGGGGAGCTGTTTTTT
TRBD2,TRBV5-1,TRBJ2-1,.,CASRSEGVAGGTNEQFF,TGCGCCAGCAGATCAGAAGGGGTAGCGGGAGGCACCAATGAGCAGTTCTTC
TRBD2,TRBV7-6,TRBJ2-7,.,CASSLMGLAGVEQYF,TGTGCCAGCAGCTTAATGGGACTAGCGGGAGTCGAGCAGTACTTC
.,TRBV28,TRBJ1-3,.,CASSLRPSGFGGNTIYF,TGTGCCAGCAGTTTACGGCCCTCAGGGTTCGGTGGAAACACCATATATTTT
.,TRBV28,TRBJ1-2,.,CASNKPPGGYTF,TGTGCCAGCAACAAACCCCCGGGTGGCTACACCTTC
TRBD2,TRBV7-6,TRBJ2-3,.,CASSLRTSGGTDTQYF,TGTGCCAGCAGCTTAAGGACTAGCGGAGGCACAGATACGCAGTATTTT
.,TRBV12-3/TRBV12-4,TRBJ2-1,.,CASCEGAEQFF,TGTGCCAGCTGTGAGGGCGCCGAGCAGTTCTTC
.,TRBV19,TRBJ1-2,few,CASTSGRYGYTF,TGTGCCAGTACGTCAGGGAGGTATGGCTACACCTTC
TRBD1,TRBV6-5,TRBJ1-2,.,CASKWDRINYGYTF,TGTGCCAGCAAATGGGACAGGATTAACTATGGCTACACCTTC
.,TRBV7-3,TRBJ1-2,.,CASSLNGGIDYTF,TGTGCCAGCAGCTTAAACGGGGGGATTGACTACACCTTC
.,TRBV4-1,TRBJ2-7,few,CASSHDPRDISSYEQYF,TGCGCCAGCAGCCATGACCCCCGGGACATCTCCTCCTACGAGCAGTACTTC
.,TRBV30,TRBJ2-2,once,CAGKGDTGELFF,TGTGCCGGGAAGGGGGACACCGGGGAGCTGTTTTTT
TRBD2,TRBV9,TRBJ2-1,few,CASSPRTSGSNEQFF,TGTGCCAGCAGCCCTAGGACTAGCGGGAGTAATGAGCAGTTCTTC
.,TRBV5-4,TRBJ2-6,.,CASSFRETNVLTF,TGTGCCAGCAGCTTCCGGGAGACCAACGTCCTGACTTTC
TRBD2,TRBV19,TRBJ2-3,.,CASSMGGNSDTQYF,TGTGCCAGTAGTATGGGAGGGAACTCAGATACGCAGTATTTT
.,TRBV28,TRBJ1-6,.,CASSSIRGNSPLHF,TGTGCCAGCAGTTCTATCAGGGGAAATTCACCCCTCCACTTT
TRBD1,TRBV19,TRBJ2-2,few,CATDRGQNTGELFF,TGTGCCACCGACAGGGGACAGAACACCGGGGAGCTGTTTTTT
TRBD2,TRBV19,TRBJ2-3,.,CASSIRGGGRVTQYF,TGTGCCAGTAGTATTAGAGGCGGGGGGAGGGTTACGCAGTATTTT
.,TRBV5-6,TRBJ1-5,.,CASSQATTIPQPQHF,TGTGCCAGCAGTCAGGCCACCACGATACCTCAGCCCCAGCATTTT
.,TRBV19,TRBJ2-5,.,CASSIAVHPGETQYF,TGTGCCAGTAGTATAGCGGTTCACCCGGGAGAGACCCAGTACTTC
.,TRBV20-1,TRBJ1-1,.,CSASKNTEAFF,TGCAGTGCTAGCAAGAACACTGAAGCTTTCTTT
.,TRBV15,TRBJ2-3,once,CATSRDPPGLRGLLSTDTQYF,TGTGCCACCAGCAGAGATCCCCCCGGCCTACGGGGACTCCTATCCACAGATACGCAGTATTTT
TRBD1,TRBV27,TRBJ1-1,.,CASTKDRVYTEAFF,TGTGCCAGCACCAAGGACAGGGTCTACACTGAAGCTTTCTTT
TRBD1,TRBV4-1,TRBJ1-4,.,CASRRGQGEKLFF,TGCGCCAGCAGGAGGGGGCAGGGTGAAAAACTGTTTTTT
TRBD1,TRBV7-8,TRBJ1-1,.,CASSLQGGANTEAFF,TGTGCCAGCAGCTTACAGGGGGGAGCGAACACTGAAGCTTTCTTT
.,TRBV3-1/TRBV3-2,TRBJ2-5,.,CASSQDTGYQYF,TGTGCCAGCAGCCAAGATACGGGTTACCAGTACTTC
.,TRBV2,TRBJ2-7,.,CASTTVGRTEQYF,TGTGCCAGCACAACCGTGGGGAGGACCGAGCAGTACTTC
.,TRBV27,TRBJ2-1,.,CASSPLAPSYNEQFF,TGTGCCAGCAGTCCTCTAGCGCCCTCCTACAATGAGCAGTTCTTC
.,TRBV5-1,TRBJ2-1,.,CASSLEGQSSYNEQFF,TGCGCCAGCAGCTTGGAAGGACAGAGCTCCTACAATGAGCAGTTCTTC
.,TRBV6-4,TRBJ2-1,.,CASSDSFGSRYNEQFF,TGTGCCAGCAGTGACTCCTTCGGGAGTCGCTACAATGAGCAGTTCTTC
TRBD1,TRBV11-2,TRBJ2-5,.,CASSHSRGFQETQYF,TGTGCCAGCAGCCATTCCAGGGGGTTCCAGGAGACCCAGTACTTC
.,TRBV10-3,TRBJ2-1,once,CAIKASVVYNEQFF,TGTGCCATCAAGGCTAGCGTCGTTTACAATGAGCAGTTCTTC
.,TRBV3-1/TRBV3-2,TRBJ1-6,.,CASTDSLYNSPLHF,TGTGCCAGCACTGACAGCCTGTATAATTCACCCCTCCACTTT
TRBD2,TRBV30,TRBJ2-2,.,CAWSVLAGDTGELFF,TGTGCCTGGAGTGTACTAGCGGGGGACACCGGGGAGCTGTTTTTT
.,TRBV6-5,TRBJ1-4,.,CASRSPKGGEKLFF,TGTGCCAGCAGGTCCCCCAAGGGGGGGGAAAAACTGTTTTTT
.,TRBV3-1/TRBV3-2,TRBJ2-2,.,CASRQDTGELFF,TGTGCCAGCAGACAGGACACCGGGGAGCTGTTTTTT
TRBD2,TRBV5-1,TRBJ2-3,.,CASSSGASGKVGQISDTQYF,TGCGCCAGCAGCTCAGGGGCTAGCGGGAAAGTGGGCCAAATATCAGATACGCAGTATTTT
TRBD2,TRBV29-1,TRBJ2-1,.,CSVGASGRAYNEQFF,TGCAGCGTTGGGGCAAGCGGGAGAGCCTACAATGAGCAGTTCTTC
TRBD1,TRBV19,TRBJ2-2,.,CASSRQGANTGELFF,TGTGCCAGTAGTAGACAGGGGGCGAACACCGGGGAGCTGTTTTTT
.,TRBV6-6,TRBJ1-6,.,CASSYRSSYNSPLHF,TGTGCCAGCAGTTACCGGAGCTCCTATAATTCACCCCTCCACTTT
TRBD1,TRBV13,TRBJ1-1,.,CASTLTGWNTEAFF,TGTGCCAGCACCTTGACAGGGTGGAACACTGAAGCTTTCTTT
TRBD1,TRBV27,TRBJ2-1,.,CASSSPGQWRVEQFF,TGTGCCAGCAGTTCCCCGGGACAGTGGCGGGTTGAGCAGTTCTTC
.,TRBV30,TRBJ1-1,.,CAWMRNTEAFF,TGTGCCTGGATGCGGAACACTGAAGCTTTCTTT